These 19 T cell receptor beta chains share one sample of origin, sequenced in a study of cytomegalovirus exposure and HLA in healthy donors. 13 Jbeta primers and 60 Vbeta primers were used for the PCR. The assay was immunoSEQ multiplex PCR, and TCRdb's table has in-frame clones only and misses some. The table lists 140,000 to 150,000 clones, 70% to 85% of them singletons. Material for sequencing was PBMCs. The receptor set was obtained from a man aged 35 to 55 in good health and CMV-seronegative.

The V call is TRBV7-7, the J call TRBJ2-2; TRBD2 matches at 10 bases. The junction had 6 bases not matched to a gene; V was cut back by 1 base and J by 1 base. The CDR3 totals 18 residues. CDR1 is SSHAT and CDR2 is FNYEAQ in the germline V gene (reference sequence). The CDR3 spells CASSLGLWTSGNTGELFF. For the CDR3, the DNA is TGTGCCAGCAGCTTAGGTCTTTGGACTAGCGGGAACACCGGGGAGCTGTTTTTT.

This sequence joins TRBV9 and TRBJ1-1; D is perhaps TRBD1 (6 bases). Germline loops: CDR1 SGDLS, CDR2 YYNGEE. Between the trimmed V and J ends, which lost 2 bases and 3 bases, there was a span of 8 bases. The CDR3 loop spans 13 amino acids. CDR3: CASSVQGHTEAFF. CDR3 bases: TGTGCCAGCAGCGTCCAGGGGCACACTGAAGCTTTCTTT. The whole variable domain, remainder taken from reference TRBV9 and TRBJ1-1, is DSGVTQTPKHLITATGQRVTLRCSPRSGDLSVYWYQQSLDQGLQFLIQYYNGEERAKGNILERFSAQQFPDLHSELNLSSLELGDSALYFCASSVQGHTEAFFGQGTRLTVV.

V is TRBV5-1 and J is TRBJ2-2; 9 nucleotides line up with TRBD2. The CDR3 totals 16 residues. Germline loops: CDR1 SGHRS, CDR2 YFSETQ. The trim removed 0 bases at V and 4 bases at J, leaving 4 bases unmatched. The CDR3 DNA follows: TGCGCCAGCAGCTTGGAAGCGGGGGGCCTCACCGGGGAGCTGTTTTTT. It translates to CASSLEAGGLTGELFF.

This chain joins TRBV28 and TRBJ2-5; 10 bases map to TRBD2. Trimming at V came to 5 bases and at J to 2 bases, leaving 8 bases not matched to a gene. This CDR3 has 16 amino acids. The germline CDR1 and CDR2 sequences are MDHEN and SYDVKM. The CDR3 loop reads CASSPGTSAFQETQYF. CDR3 coding DNA: TGTGCCAGCAGTCCGGGGACTAGCGCGTTTCAAGAGACCCAGTACTTC.

This clone was observed a few times. The chain joins TRBV28 to TRBJ1-1; 11 bases are shared with TRBD1. The V segment lost 11 bases and the J segment 1 base; nucleotides outside the gene matches: 6. This CDR3 spans 14 amino acids. CDR1 MDHEN and CDR2 SYDVKM come from the germline V gene. The CDR3 DNA sequence: TGTGCCGGGAGGGACAGGGGGGAGAACACTGAAGCTTTCTTT. Protein: CAGRDRGENTEAFF.

The chain has TRBV28 and TRBJ2-7; 8 bases are shared with TRBD1. V dropped 3 bases and J dropped 0; count of bases not matched to a gene: 4. The CDR3 covers 15 residues. CDR1 and CDR2 from the germline V gene are MDHEN and SYDVKM. The CDR3 loop is CASSFVRGPSYEQYF. CDR3 sequence (DNA): TGTGCCAGCAGTTTCGTCAGGGGGCCCTCCTACGAGCAGTACTTC.

The V call is TRBV28, the J call TRBJ1-5; unclear D gene. The germline V and J ends were trimmed by 5 bases and 9 bases, with 14 bases remaining between them. Germline CDR1 and CDR2: MDHEN and SYDVKM. This CDR3 is built from 13 residues. This chain's CDR3 is CASSPPTTGPQHF. In DNA, the CDR3 is TGTGCCAGCAGTCCGCCAACTACGGGGCCCCAGCATTTT.

This chain uses TRBV19 with TRBJ1-1; D not certain. Per germline, CDR1 LNHDA and CDR2 SQIVND (reference sequence). This CDR3 has 13 amino acids. The ends were cut back, 7 bases at V and 6 bases at J, with 15 bases in the middle. The CDR3 is CASMRYPSAEAFF. The CDR3 coding sequence is TGTGCCAGTATGAGGTATCCAAGCGCTGAAGCTTTCTTT.

The CDR3 here is CASSETAGTFRNSPLHF. In DNA, the CDR3 is TGTGCCAGCAGTGAAACAGCGGGGACATTCCGAAATTCACCCCTCCACTTT. The chain carries TRBV25-1 and TRBJ1-6, with D maybe TRBD1 (6 bases). Deletions cut 2 bases from V and 7 bases from J, with 18 bases between. From germline, CDR1 is MGHDK and CDR2 SYGVNS. This CDR3 region has 17 residues.

This clone has a single count. The chain uses TRBV30 and TRBJ2-2, with 11 bases matching TRBD2. CDR1 is GTSNPN and CDR2 is SVGIG in the germline V gene (reference sequence). V dropped 0 bases and J dropped 4; count of bases not matched to a gene: 4. This CDR3 comprises 16 residues. The CDR3 loop reads CAWSVRGTSGTGELFF. The CDR3 DNA is TGTGCCTGGAGTGTACGAGGGACTAGCGGCACCGGGGAGCTGTTTTTT. Full variable domain (missing parts from reference TRBV30 and TRBJ2-2): SQTIHQWPATLVQPVGSPLSLECTVEGTSNPNLYWYRQAAGRGLQLLFYSVGIGQISSEVPQNLSASRPQDRQFILSSKKLLLSDSGFYLCAWSVRGTSGTGELFFGEGSRLTVL.

In its sample, this clone was seen a few times. The J gene is TRBJ2-7, the V gene TRBV18, with 11 bases identical to TRBD1. The V gene end was trimmed by 3 bases and the J gene end by 5 bases; junction bases not matched to a gene: 9. The CDR3 runs 16 residues. The V gene's germline CDR1 is KGHSH and CDR2 LQKENI. The CDR3 spells CASSPVRDRGSNEQYF. CDR3 nucleotides: TGTGCCAGCTCACCGGTCCGGGACAGGGGGAGCAACGAGCAGTACTTC.

The rearrangement joins TRBV7-8 to TRBJ1-1, with D perhaps TRBD1 (5 bases). Germline CDR1 and CDR2: SGHVS and FQNEAQ. CDR3 length: 15 amino acids. The ends were cut back, 4 bases at V and 3 bases at J, with 15 bases in the middle. The CDR3 protein is CASSSRGGMHTEAFF. CDR3 DNA sequence: TGTGCCAGCAGCTCGCGGGGGGGAATGCACACTGAAGCTTTCTTT.

The sample holds a few counts of this clone. The chain links TRBV7-9 to TRBJ2-7; 9 positions agree with TRBD1. The germline gives CDR1 SEHNR, CDR2 FQNEAQ (reference sequence). V shed 3 bases, J shed 4 bases, and the junction held 4 bases outside the gene matches. The length of the CDR3 is 14 residues. The CDR3 is CASSFPGQGYEQYF. The DNA for the CDR3 is TGTGCCAGCAGCTTCCCGGGACAGGGTTACGAGCAGTACTTC.

This rearrangement joins TRBV6-1 to TRBJ2-5, with 14 bases aligning to TRBD2. The V and J ends lost 0 bases and 9 bases, in that order; junction bases with no gene match: 12. CDR1 is MNHNS, CDR2 SASEGT, per germline. The CDR3 is 18 amino acids. DNA of the CDR3: TGTGCCAGCAGTGAAGCGCCCCCTGGGGGACTAGCGGGAGTGGCCCAGTACTTC. As protein: CASSEAPPGGLAGVAQYF.

This clone has only one observation. The chain joins TRBV21-1 to TRBJ2-4; the table's D gene call, TRBD2, was not cross checked with the DNA. TRBV21-1 is a pseudogene segment. The CDR3 has 14 amino acids. CDR3 protein: CASSKVETGLIRYF. CDR3 bases: TGTGCCAGCAGCAAAGTCGAGACGGGACTCATCAGGTACTTC.

The gene calls are TRBV28 and TRBJ2-3; D possibly corresponds to TRBD1 (5 bases). The length of the CDR3 is 16 residues. Germline loops: CDR1 MDHEN, CDR2 SYDVKM. V lost 6 bases to trimming and J lost 1 base, with 17 bases between them. For the CDR3, the DNA is TGTGCCAGCAGGGGGCGGATGGCGGTCCGCACAGATACGCAGTATTTT. It is translated as CASRGRMAVRTDTQYF.

This chain links TRBV2 with TRBJ2-1; no clear D gene. Germline V gene lookup returns CDR1 SNHLY and CDR2 FYNNEI. This CDR3 is 13 amino acids long. The V and J ends lost 11 bases and 0 bases respectively, with 11 bases between them. CDR3 DNA sequence: TGTGCCGGAGTTTCGAGCTCCTACAATGAGCAGTTCTTC. It codes for CAGVSSSYNEQFF.

The rearrangement joins TRBV10-3 to TRBJ1-1, with D possibly being TRBD1 (5 bases). CDR1 is ENHRY and CDR2 is SYGVKD in the germline V gene. CDR3 length equals 12 residues. Trimming took 6 bases from V and 8 from J, leaving 13 bases between them. CDR3 sequence (DNA): TGTGCCATCAGGGGTGGGGAGGGGGAAGCTTTCTTT. As protein: CAIRGGEGEAFF.

The chain has TRBV7-9 and TRBJ1-2; no clear D. This CDR3 is built from 13 residues. Germline loops: CDR1 SEHNR, CDR2 FQNEAQ (reference sequence). Trimming took 4 bases from V and 4 from J, leaving 10 bases between them. CDR3 bases: TGTGCCAGCAGCTCCGGAGAGGCCTATGGCTACACCTTC. Its translation: CASSSGEAYGYTF.